Presented here are 28 T cell receptor beta chains from one specimen sequenced in a study of blood T cell repertoires in COVID-19. The data were produced by immunoSEQ multiplex PCR, yet TCRdb's version contains in-frame clones alone and is incomplete. The data show under 150,000 clones, roughly 90% seen once. Sequencing input: peripheral blood. The source is a human donor in a cohort sampled during active COVID-19.

This clone was counted only a few times. This chain connects TRBV19 to TRBJ1-5, with D maybe TRBD1 (5 bases). This CDR3 region has 13 residues. The germline V gene encodes CDR1 LNHDA and CDR2 SQIVND (reference sequence). Trimming took off 4 bases at V and 5 bases at J, with 9 bases between the two ends. CDR3 in amino acids: CASSTRGYQPQHF. The DNA for the CDR3 is TGTGCCAGTAGTACTCGGGGGTATCAGCCCCAGCATTTT.

The chain links TRBV4-3 to TRBJ2-3, with 10 bases fitting TRBD2. The CDR3 loop spans 15 amino acids. V gave up 1 base and J gave up 4 bases; unmatched junction bases: 2. Germline V lookup: CDR1 LGHNA, CDR2 YSLEER. The CDR3 DNA is TGCGCCAGCAGCCAAGGGACTAGCGGAGCAGATACGCAGTATTTT. Protein: CASSQGTSGADTQYF.

The chain combines TRBV30 with TRBJ2-7; 9 nucleotides line up with TRBD2. The CDR3 runs to 14 residues. Germline trimming cut 0 bases from V and 2 bases from J; bases unmatched to any gene: 2. Germline assignment: CDR1 GTSNPN and CDR2 SVGIG (reference sequence). This chain's CDR3 is CAWSVSGSPYEQYF. The CDR3 nucleotides read TGTGCCTGGAGTGTTAGCGGGAGCCCCTACGAGCAGTACTTC.

V gene TRBV28 combines with J gene TRBJ2-7; TRBD1 agrees at 10 bases. Germline V gene lookup returns CDR1 MDHEN and CDR2 SYDVKM. The CDR3 covers 17 residues. V lost 2 bases and J lost 2; bases outside the gene matches: 9. The CDR3 sequence: CASSLSLGTGAAYEQYF. In DNA form, the CDR3 reads TGTGCCAGCAGTTTAAGCCTCGGGACAGGGGCGGCCTACGAGCAGTACTTC.

The J gene is TRBJ1-1, the V gene TRBV28; TRBD1 agrees at 9 bases. V shed 6 bases, J shed 5 bases, and the junction held 10 bases outside the gene matches. This CDR3 has 15 amino acids. CDR1 and CDR2 (germline): MDHEN, SYDVKM. The DNA of the CDR3 is TGTGCCAGCAGATACAGGGGGCAAGCTAGGACTGAAGCTTTCTTT. This encodes CASRYRGQARTEAFF.

The gene calls are TRBV7-2 and TRBJ1-4; TRBD1 matches 10 bases. Trimming at V came to 6 bases and at J to 7 bases, leaving 5 bases not matched to a gene. The germline V gene has CDR1 SGHTA and CDR2 FQGNSA. The CDR3 is 14 residues long. In DNA, the CDR3 is TGTGCCAGCAGTGACAGGGGGCGAGGTGAAAAACTGTTTTTT. Its protein product is CASSDRGRGEKLFF.

This clone has only one observation. The sample has other DNA sequences that encode this CDR3 too. This chain joins TRBV29-1 and TRBJ2-7; the match to TRBD1 covers 9 bases. Germline trimming cut 1 base from V and 2 bases from J; bases unmatched to any gene: 0. The CDR3 runs 13 residues. Germline CDR1 is SQVTM and CDR2 is ANQGSEA. CDR3 loop: CSVEGQGAYEQYF. CDR3 in DNA: TGCAGCGTTGAAGGACAGGGGGCCTACGAGCAGTACTTC.

This clone was counted only a few times. V and J are TRBV5-6 and TRBJ1-5; the D gene is possibly TRBD1 (5 bases). CDR3 length: 15 residues. Germline V gene lookup returns CDR1 SGHDT and CDR2 YYEEEE. V gave up 1 base and J gave up 7 bases, with 15 bases separating them. CDR3 residues: CASSLMSGVGQPQHF. The CDR3 bases are TGTGCCAGCAGCTTGATGTCGGGGGTTGGACAGCCCCAGCATTTT.

The V call is TRBV7-2, the J call TRBJ2-3; the match to TRBD2 covers 11 bases. With V trimmed by 11 bases and J by 6 bases, 10 bases remained unmatched. CDR3 length: 14 residues. Germline CDR1 reads SGHTA; CDR2 reads FQGNSA. The CDR3 DNA sequence: TGTGCCGGGAAGGAACTAGCGGGGGTTGATACGCAGTATTTT. It codes for CAGKELAGVDTQYF.

The CDR3 is CASSSILRETQYF. DNA for the CDR3: TGCGCCAGCAGCTCAATATTGCGGGAGACCCAGTACTTC. The chain is built from TRBV4-1 and TRBJ2-5; unclear D gene. The CDR3 contains 13 residues. V was shortened by 5 bases and J by 5 bases, with 12 bases between the two germline ends. Germline CDR1 MGHRA, CDR2 YSYEKL.

This chain joins TRBV24-1 and TRBJ1-4; a possible D gene is TRBD1 (6 bases). Germline-derived CDR1 and CDR2 are KGHDR and SFDVKD. The V end was cut by 2 bases, the J end by 3 bases, with 9 bases between. CDR3 length: 15 residues. This CDR3 reads CATSDSRGANEKLFF. DNA for the CDR3: TGTGCCACCAGTGATTCCAGGGGAGCTAATGAAAAACTGTTTTTT.

This chain connects TRBV27 to TRBJ2-1, with D possibly being TRBD2 (7 bases). The CDR3 extends over 14 amino acids. The V end lost 6 bases, the J end lost 2 bases, and 11 bases lay between the germline ends. CDR1 and CDR2 from the germline V gene are MNHEY and SMNVEV (reference sequence). The CDR3 here is CASRGAGAYNEQFF. The CDR3 DNA is TGTGCCAGCAGGGGGGCGGGAGCCTACAATGAGCAGTTCTTC.

Worth noting for this clone: Germline is not matched at one junction end, which may reflect a read error. V usage is TRBV7-7 and J usage is TRBJ1-5; 8 bases are shared with TRBD1. This CDR3 contains 21 residues. From germline, CDR1 is SSHAT and CDR2 FNYEAQ (reference sequence). The CDR3 here is CASSPRIGTGGCGYSNQPQHF. In nucleotides, the CDR3 is TGTGCTAGCAGCCCCAGAATTGGAACAGGGGGTTGCGGTTATAGCAATCAGCCCCAGCATTTT.

J is TRBJ1-6 and V is TRBV28, with TRBD1 matching 8 bases. CDR1 and CDR2 (germline): MDHEN, SYDVKM. The CDR3 loop spans 15 amino acids. After removal of 6 bases from V and 9 bases from J, the junction contained 10 bases not matched to a gene. CDR3 bases: TGTGCCAGCAGGGTACAGGGGGAGAATAGTTCACCCCTCCACTTT. It codes for CASRVQGENSSPLHF. The full variable domain, rest sourced from reference TRBV28 and TRBJ1-6, is DVKVTQSSRYLVKRTGEKVFLECVQDMDHENMFWYRQDPGLGLRLIYFSYDVKMKEKGDIPEGYSVSREKKERFSLILESASTNQTSMYLCASRVQGENSSPLHFGNGTRLTVT.

The V call is TRBV6-6, the J call TRBJ1-5; TRBD1 might be the D (6 bases). Germline assignment: CDR1 MNHNY and CDR2 SVGAGI (reference sequence). V was shortened by 6 bases and J by 1 base, with 13 bases between the two germline ends. CDR3 size: 15 residues. CDR3 loop: CASRDQGGSNQPQHF. CDR3 nucleotides: TGTGCCAGCAGGGACCAAGGGGGAAGCAATCAGCCCCAGCATTTT.

This sequence joins TRBV27 and TRBJ1-1; D call uncertain. CDR3 length: 13 amino acids. V was shortened by 5 bases and J by 0 bases, with 7 bases between the two germline ends. Germline CDR1 MNHEY, CDR2 SMNVEV (reference sequence). The CDR3 sequence: CASSPQMNTEAFF. The CDR3 nucleotides are TGTGCCAGCAGTCCCCAGATGAACACTGAAGCTTTCTTT.

This sequence joins TRBV5-1 and TRBJ2-1; 11 positions match TRBD2. The CDR3 loop spans 16 amino acids. From germline, CDR1 is SGHRS and CDR2 YFSETQ. V lost 0 bases and J lost 2; bases outside the gene matches: 1. CDR3 protein: CASSLGLAGPYNEQFF. The CDR3 DNA reads as TGCGCCAGCAGCTTGGGACTAGCGGGACCCTACAATGAGCAGTTCTTC.

The V gene is TRBV28, the J gene TRBJ1-2; possibly TRBD1 for D (5 bases). Trimming pared 7 bases from V and 1 base from J, leaving 7 bases between. There are 12 residues in the CDR3. Per germline, CDR1 MDHEN and CDR2 SYDVKM. In nucleotides, the CDR3 is TGTGCCAGCACCGACAGTAACTATGGCTACACCTTC. It yields the protein CASTDSNYGYTF.

This clone showed up just a few times. The chain links TRBV25-1 to TRBJ1-3; no clear D gene. This CDR3 has 14 residues. Trimming stripped 4 bases from V and 4 bases from J, with 11 bases between. Germline lookup yields CDR1 MGHDK and CDR2 SYGVNS. The CDR3 sequence: CASSGNRVGNTIYF. The CDR3 DNA reads TGTGCCAGCAGTGGGAACAGAGTCGGAAACACCATATATTTT.

This chain joins TRBV6-5 and TRBJ1-6, with 7 bases matching TRBD1. The J segment lost 10 bases and the V segment lost 4 bases, leaving 4 bases of the junction unmatched. The CDR3 is 13 residues long. Germline V lookup: CDR1 MNHEY, CDR2 SVGAGI. The CDR3 coding sequence is TGTGCCAGCAGTTCGACAGGGCTCTCACCCCTCCACTTT. Protein product: CASSSTGLSPLHF.

The chain is built from TRBV27 and TRBJ1-5; 7 positions agree with TRBD1. Trimming at V came to 5 bases and at J to 5 bases, leaving 6 bases not matched to a gene. CDR1 and CDR2 (germline): MNHEY, SMNVEV (reference sequence). The CDR3 contains 14 residues. The CDR3 loop reads CASSLGTADQPQHF. In DNA, the CDR3 is TGTGCCAGCAGTCTAGGGACAGCCGATCAGCCCCAGCATTTT.

This chain uses TRBV6-2 or TRBV6-3 with TRBJ2-3; D is unclear. Trimming shortened V by 5 bases and J by 9 bases, and 12 bases separated the two germline ends. Germline V CDR1 and CDR2: MNHEY, SVGEGT. The CDR3 contains 12 residues. The CDR3 loop reads CASSRSISTQYF. The CDR3 DNA follows: TGTGCCAGCAGTCGTAGCATCTCGACGCAGTATTTT.

The chain carries TRBV12-3 or TRBV12-4 and TRBJ1-3; D remains ambiguous. The CDR3 contains 13 residues. Trimming left V 3 bases short and J 4 bases short, with 7 bases between. CDR3 sequence: CASSFSGGNTIYF. The DNA of the CDR3 is TGTGCCAGCAGTTTTTCGGGAGGAAACACCATATATTTT.

This chain connects TRBV27 to TRBJ1-1; 11 bases align to TRBD1. Germline trimming cut 4 bases from V and 4 bases from J; bases unmatched to any gene: 5. CDR1 and CDR2 (germline): MNHEY, SMNVEV (reference sequence). This CDR3 has 15 residues. The CDR3 nucleotides are TGTGCCAGCAGTTCTCGGACAGGGGGCAGCACTGAAGCTTTCTTT. Amino acids: CASSSRTGGSTEAFF.

This clone occurred a few times. This chain uses TRBV7-9 with TRBJ2-7; 7 bases line up with TRBD1. Germline lookup yields CDR1 SEHNR and CDR2 FQNEAQ (reference sequence). The CDR3 consists of 13 residues. Trimming removed 5 bases from V and 2 bases from J; junction bases left unmatched: 3. As DNA, the CDR3 is TGTGCCAGCAGCCACGGGACAGCCTACGAGCAGTACTTC. Translated, it gives CASSHGTAYEQYF.

The chain carries TRBV25-1 and TRBJ2-1, with D possibly matching TRBD2 (6 bases). The germline gives CDR1 MGHDK, CDR2 SYGVNS. CDR3 length equals 14 residues. Between the trimmed V and J ends, which lost 1 base and 5 bases, there was a span of 9 bases. CDR3 DNA sequence: TGTGCCAGCAGTGAATGGTTAGCGGACAATGAGCAGTTCTTC. It is translated as CASSEWLADNEQFF.

V and J are TRBV28 and TRBJ1-1; 10 bases line up with TRBD1. The germline V gene has CDR1 MDHEN and CDR2 SYDVKM. Trimming cost V 3 bases and J 7 bases; bases outside gene matches: 8. CDR3 length: 15 residues. CDR3 nucleotides: TGTGCCAGCAGTTTTAGCGGGACAGGGGCCGTTGAAGCTTTCTTT. The encoded protein is CASSFSGTGAVEAFF.

The CDR3 here is CASSRTEGIEKLFF. CDR3 DNA: TGTGCCAGCAGCCGAACAGAGGGAATTGAAAAACTGTTTTTT. The chain is built from TRBV3-1 (or the pseudogene TRBV3-2) and TRBJ1-4; D unresolved. The CDR3 has 14 residues. CDR1 is LGHDT and CDR2 is YNNKEL in the germline V gene (reference sequence). The ends were cut back, 4 bases at V and 7 bases at J, with 13 bases in the middle.